Listed below are T cell receptor beta chains from one sample, sequenced in a study of breast tumors, draining lymph nodes, adjacent tissues. Using its own MiXCR run on the multiplex PCR reads, TCRdb lists one record per CDR3 protein. The sample has roughly 70,000 distinct CDR3 sequences, approximately 47% seen once. Sequencing was carried out using breast tumor tissue. These TCRs come from a female donor with breast cancer. Some clones in this sample may be carry-over from other donors' samples. CDR3s include the opening cysteine and the closing phenylalanine or tryptophan. D genes are given only for firm matches. A row's size may be missing; if present it is once, few, many or a size class.

d_gene	v_gene	abundance	j_gene	CDR3nt	CDR3aa
-	TRBV2	-	TRBJ1-6	TGCGCCAGCAGTGAAAGCCCGCCGGGCCAGGTTAATTCACCCCTCCACTTT	CASSESPPGQVNSPLHF
-	TRBV6-7	few	TRBJ2-7	TGTGCCAGCAGTCGGGTGGGGGCGACCAACCACGAGCAGTACTTC	CASSRVGATNHEQYF
-	TRBV7-9	many	TRBJ2-1	TGTGCCAGCAGCCCCGCGGGGTGGGAAAATGAGCAGTTCTTC	CASSPAGWENEQFF
TRBD1	TRBV2	many	TRBJ2-2	TGTGCCAGCAGTTTTAGACAGGGGTCCGGGGAGCTGTTTTTT	CASSFRQGSGELFF
TRBD2	TRBV5-5	many	TRBJ2-5	TGTGCCAGCAGCTTAGGCGGGGGGGCACAAGAGACCCAGTACTTC	CASSLGGGAQETQYF
-	TRBV7-6	medium-sized	TRBJ1-6	TGTGCCAGCAGCTTACAGGGGCGGTCACCCCTCCACTTT	CASSLQGRSPLHF
-	TRBV18	-	TRBJ1-1	TGTGCCAGCTCGCCGACTTGGGGTCTTATGAACACTGAAGCTTTCTTT	CASSPTWGLMNTEAFF
-	TRBV3-1	many	TRBJ1-6	TGTGCCAGCAGAGCCCCAGATAATTCACCCCTCCACTTT	CASRAPDNSPLHF
-	TRBV20-1	once	TRBJ1-3	TGCAGTGCTGGACGGGGTGGCGGAAACACCATATATTTT	CSAGRGGGNTIYF
-	TRBV19	many	TRBJ1-2	TGTGCCAGTAGTTGGGCCCAGTCGGGGCGAGGCGTTTCCTATGGCTACACCTTC	CASSWAQSGRGVSYGYTF
-	TRBV19	-	TRBJ2-5	TGTGCCAGTAGCCCCATGTCAGGGATCGGAGAGACCCAGTACTTC	CASSPMSGIGETQYF
TRBD2	TRBV29-1	-	TRBJ2-1	TGCAGCGGTGGACTAGCGGGAAAACAAGGAGCAGTCTTC	CSGGLAGKQGAVF
TRBD2	TRBV12-3/TRBV12-4	-	TRBJ2-3	TGTGCCAGCTACTCGCCTAGCGGGGTTCCATTGGACACGCAGTATTTT	CASYSPSGVPLDTQYF
-	TRBV2	-	TRBJ1-5	TGTGCCAGCAGTGAAGCGAATGGTAGCAATCAGCCCCAGCATTTT	CASSEANGSNQPQHF
-	TRBV4-1	-	TRBJ2-1	TGCGCCAGCAGCGGGACTCGGTCCCACAATGAGCAGTTCTTC	CASSGTRSHNEQFF
-	TRBV6-6	many	TRBJ1-2	TGTGCCAGCAACACGGAGAGGGTAGCCTATGGCTACACCTTC	CASNTERVAYGYTF
-	TRBV30	many	TRBJ1-2	TGTGCCTCCTCCGGGGGCTTGGACTATGGCTACACCTTC	CASSGGLDYGYTF
TRBD2	TRBV11-2	-	TRBJ2-7	TGTGCCAGCAGTCGCGGACCGACTAGCGGGGGGCGAGATGGCTACGAGCAGTACTTC	CASSRGPTSGGRDGYEQYF
-	TRBV12-3/TRBV12-4	many	TRBJ2-3	TGTGCCAGCAGTTTAGATAGAAGCACAGATACGCAGTATTTT	CASSLDRSTDTQYF
TRBD1	TRBV7-6	once	TRBJ2-3	TGTGCCAGCAGGCCCCAGGGGGCCCCCTACAATGAGCAGTATTTT	CASRPQGAPYNEQYF
-	TRBV20-1	-	TRBJ1-1	TGCAGTGCTAGGAGGGGGGGGGCCACTGAAGCTTTCTTT	CSARRGGATEAFF
-	TRBV6-6	many	TRBJ2-3	TGTGCCAGCAGTCACTCGTTAGGTAGCACAGATACGCAGTATTTT	CASSHSLGSTDTQYF
TRBD1	TRBV2	-	TRBJ2-6	TGTGCCAGCAGCCGACAGGGGGCTCGCGGGGCCAACGTCCTGACTTTC	CASSRQGARGANVLTF
-	TRBV18	once	TRBJ1-2	TGTGCCAGCTCACCAACAGGCGGGGGCTGTGGCTACACCTTC	CASSPTGGGCGYTF
-	TRBV2	-	TRBJ2-5	TGTGCCAGCTTACGGGAGACCCAGTACTTC	CASLRETQYF
-	TRBV11-2	many	TRBJ2-7	TGTGCCAGCAGCGTCCGCCGCGTGACTACGGTATCCTCCGAGCAGTACTTC	CASSVRRVTTVSSEQYF
TRBD1	TRBV19	many	TRBJ2-6	TGTGCCAGTAGTACCTACAGGGGCACTGGGGCCAACGTCCTGACTTTC	CASSTYRGTGANVLTF
TRBD1	TRBV6-5	many	TRBJ2-7	TGTGCCAGCAGTCACGGTGACAGGGGGCTGAGCGAGCAGTACTTC	CASSHGDRGLSEQYF
TRBD2	TRBV6-1	-	TRBJ2-7	TGTGCCAGCGGTTCGGCGGGGGGAAGGATCTACGGGCAGCACTTC	CASGSAGGRIYGQHF
-	TRBV9	many	TRBJ1-1	TGTGCCAGCAGCGTAGTGGGAGAGAACACTGAAGCTTTCTTT	CASSVVGENTEAFF
-	TRBV7-2	many	TRBJ2-7	TGTGCCAGCAGCTTAGGGAGGGACTTGAGCTCCTACGAGCAGTACTTC	CASSLGRDLSSYEQYF
-	TRBV7-2	many	TRBJ1-6	TGTGCCAGCAGCTTAGCTGTCCAGGGGAGCTCCTATAATCCACCCCTCCACTTT	CASSLAVQGSSYNPPLHF
TRBD2	TRBV6-1	-	TRBJ2-1	TGTGCCAGCTGTCGCGGGGGCTCCTACAATGAGCAGTTCTTC	CASCRGGSYNEQFF
-	TRBV5-6	many	TRBJ1-2	TGTGCCAGCAGCTTGGCAGCGTCGCAAGGCTACACCTTC	CASSLAASQGYTF
-	TRBV7-2	-	TRBJ1-4	TGTGCCAGCGGGCCCGGTTTGATGGGGGGACGGGCGGAAAAACTGTTTTTT	CASGPGLMGGRAEKLFF